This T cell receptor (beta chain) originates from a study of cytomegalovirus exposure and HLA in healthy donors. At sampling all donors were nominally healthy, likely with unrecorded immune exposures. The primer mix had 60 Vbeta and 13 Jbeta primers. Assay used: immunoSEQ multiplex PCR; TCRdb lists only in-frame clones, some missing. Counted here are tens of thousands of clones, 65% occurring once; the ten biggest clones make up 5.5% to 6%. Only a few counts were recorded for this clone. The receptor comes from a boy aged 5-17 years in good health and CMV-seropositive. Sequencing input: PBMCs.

The CDR3: CASSPRRAGVETQYF. CDR3 nucleotide sequence: TGTGCCAGCAGCCCCCGGCGAGCGGGAGTTGAGACCCAGTACTTC. The chain joins TRBV7-6 to TRBJ2-5; 8 nucleotides match TRBD2. Germline V gives CDR1 SGHVS, CDR2 FNYEAQ. Trimming took 5 bases from V and 5 from J; bases not matched to a gene: 10. This CDR3 is 15 amino acids long.